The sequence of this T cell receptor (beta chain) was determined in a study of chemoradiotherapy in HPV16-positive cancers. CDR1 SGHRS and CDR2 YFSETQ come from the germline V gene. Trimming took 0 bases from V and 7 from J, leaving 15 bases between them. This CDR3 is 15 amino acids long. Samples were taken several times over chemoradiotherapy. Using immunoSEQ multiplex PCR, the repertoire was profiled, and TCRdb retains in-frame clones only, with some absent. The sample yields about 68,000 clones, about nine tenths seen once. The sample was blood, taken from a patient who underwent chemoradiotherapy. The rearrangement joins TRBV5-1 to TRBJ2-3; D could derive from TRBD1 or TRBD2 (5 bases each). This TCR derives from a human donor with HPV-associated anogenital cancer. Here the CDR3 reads CASSLDRSGTNTQYF. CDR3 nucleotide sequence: TGCGCCAGCAGCTTGGATAGGTCGGGGACGAATACGCAGTATTTT.